This T cell receptor (beta chain) was obtained from a study of beta chain features in type 1 diabetes. Study-level results: Type 1 diabetes patients showed a moderate but significant shortening of TCRB CDR3s in all four CD4+ subsets. The naive, central memory and Treg TCRB repertoires showed an apparent similarity that was greater among patients than among healthy donors. The study found fewer insertions and more deletions at VDJ junctions in type 1 diabetes patients.

cDNA synthesis used the whole RNA isolate, giving expressed TCRB sequences. Libraries were prepared by immunoSEQ multiplex PCR; TCRdb keeps only in-frame clonotypes and omits some of them. The repertoire holds around 710,000 clones, with 9.5% to 15% as singletons. The CDR3 loop spans 15 amino acids. With 0 bases removed from V and 3 bases from J, the gap between germline ends came to 12 bases. From germline, CDR1 is MNHEY and CDR2 SMNVEV (reference sequence). This clone was seen a handful of times. Its antigen remains unknown. The sequencing input was naive CD4+ T cells from blood. The gene calls are TRBV27 and TRBJ2-7, with D perhaps matching TRBD1 (5 bases). The TCR sequence derives from a man aged 30 to 39 with type 1 diabetes. CDR3 DNA sequence: TGTGCCAGCAGTTTATCAAGGGGATGGAACTACGAGCAGTACTTC. Translation: CASSLSRGWNYEQYF.